Listed below are T cell receptor beta chains from one sample, sequenced in a study of spatial heterogeneity in lung cancer. TCRdb re-analysed the 5' RACE reads in MiXCR, keeping a single row per CDR3 protein. The data hold 20,000 to 25,000 distinct CDR3 sequences, with about 4.6% observed a single time. The sample in question was PBMCs, obtained at surgery. The receptors originated from a male donor with early-stage non-small cell lung cancer. Each CDR3 is given with its conserved first and last residue. Each record gives: CDR3 protein, CDR3 DNA, J gene, V gene, D gene, clone size. D genes are given only for firm matches. Only some rows state a clone size, as once, few, many or a class for expanded clones.

CVSQGDGYTF	TGTGTCTCTCAAGGGGATGGCTACACCTTC	TRBJ1-2	TRBV7-9	NA	many
CASSLRVALGETQYF	TGTGCCAGCAGCCTTAGGGTAGCCCTCGGGGAGACCCAGTACTTC	TRBJ2-5	TRBV11-2	NA	NA
CSVEVRVGEKLFF	TGCAGCGTTGAAGTACGCGTAGGTGAAAAACTGTTTTTT	TRBJ1-4	TRBV29-1	NA	many
CASSVGAGGPASPNEQFF	TGTGCCAGCAGCGTTGGAGCGGGGGGGCCAGCCTCACCCAATGAGCAGTTCTTC	TRBJ2-1	TRBV9	TRBD2	NA
CASSLDSVNNSPLHF	TGCGCCAGCAGCTTGGACAGCGTCAATAATTCACCCCTCCACTTT	TRBJ1-6	TRBV5-1	NA	many
CASSVGQGAGDTEAFF	TGTGCCAGCAGCGTAGGACAGGGGGCTGGGGACACTGAAGCTTTCTTT	TRBJ1-1	TRBV9	TRBD1	NA
CASSLGPEGYF	TGTGCCAGCAGCTTAGGGCCGGAAGGGTACTTC	TRBJ2-7	TRBV7-9	NA	many
CASSQVGNEKLFF	TGTGCCAGCAGCCAAGTGGGTAATGAAAAACTGTTTTTT	TRBJ1-4	TRBV14	NA	many
CASSLGEEQGNQPQHF	TGTGCCAGCAGCTTAGGCGAGGAGCAGGGTAATCAGCCCCAGCATTTT	TRBJ1-5	TRBV7-2	NA	NA
CAIMNGPTGAYEQYF	TGTGCCATCATGAACGGGCCCACAGGAGCCTACGAGCAGTACTTC	TRBJ2-7	TRBV10-3	NA	many
CSAPDGSQETQYF	TGCAGTGCTCCCGACGGGTCCCAAGAGACCCAGTACTTC	TRBJ2-5	TRBV20-1	NA	many
CASSQDPPDRGNEKLFF	TGCGCCAGCAGCCAAGACCCCCCGGACAGGGGTAATGAAAAACTGTTTTTT	TRBJ1-4	TRBV4-3	TRBD1	few
CASSWDGLSEQYF	TGTGCCAGCAGCTGGGACGGACTCTCCGAGCAGTACTTC	TRBJ2-7	TRBV5-6	NA	many
CAWSRGETGKDGGYTF	TGTGCCTGGAGCCGCGGGGAGACAGGGAAGGATGGTGGCTACACCTTC	TRBJ1-2	TRBV30	TRBD1	many
CASSMGRAAGANVLTF	TGCGCCAGCAGCATGGGCAGGGCGGCTGGGGCCAACGTCCTGACTTTC	TRBJ2-6	TRBV5-1	NA	many
CASSSFGTSINQPQHF	TGTGCCAGCAGTTCATTTGGGACGTCGATCAATCAGCCCCAGCATTTT	TRBJ1-5	TRBV28	NA	medium-sized
CASSKKQGEQPQHF	TGCGCCAGCAGTAAAAAACAGGGGGAGCAGCCCCAGCATTTT	TRBJ1-5	TRBV10-2	TRBD1	few
CASSVAGLAYNEQFF	TGTGCCAGCAGCGTAGCGGGACTAGCTTACAATGAGCAGTTCTTC	TRBJ2-1	TRBV9	TRBD2	many
CASSPTGLAVEETQYF	TGCGCCAGCAGCCCTACCGGACTAGCGGTGGAAGAGACCCAGTACTTC	TRBJ2-5	TRBV5-1	TRBD2	many
CASKLVPSETQYF	TGTGCCAGCAAATTGGTGCCGTCGGAGACCCAGTACTTC	TRBJ2-5	TRBV3-1	NA	many
CASSVVQETQYF	TGCGCCAGCAGCGTAGTACAAGAGACCCAGTACTTC	TRBJ2-5	TRBV5-1	NA	few
CASSPRVMNTEAFF	TGTGCCAGCAGCCCGAGAGTTATGAACACTGAAGCTTTCTTT	TRBJ1-1	TRBV7-9	NA	many
CASRTGQLNYNEQFF	TGTGCCAGCAGAACCGGACAGTTAAACTACAATGAGCAGTTCTTC	TRBJ2-1	TRBV6-2/TRBV6-3	NA	many
CASSSRRGVQLFF	TGTGCCAGCAGTTCACGGAGGGGGGTCCAACTGTTTTTT	TRBJ1-4	TRBV28	NA	many
CASSREGRGTDTQYF	TGCGCCAGCAGTCGTGAAGGGCGGGGCACAGATACGCAGTATTTT	TRBJ2-3	TRBV10-1	NA	NA
CASSLSGLQPQHF	TGTGCCAGCAGTTTATCCGGACTTCAGCCCCAGCATTTT	TRBJ1-5	TRBV27	NA	many
CASSPRSQGVQETQYF	TGCGCCAGCAGCCCTCGTAGTCAGGGGGTCCAAGAGACCCAGTACTTC	TRBJ2-5	TRBV5-1	TRBD1	many
CASSLVYTEAFF	TGTGCCAGCAGTTTAGTGTACACTGAAGCTTTCTTT	TRBJ1-1	TRBV28	NA	many
CASSSYTDTQYF	TGTGCCAGCAGCTCCTACACAGATACGCAGTATTTT	TRBJ2-3	TRBV7-2	NA	many
CASSLQTGTAETQYF	TGTGCCAGCAGCTTACAGACGGGAACAGCAGAGACCCAGTACTTC	TRBJ2-5	TRBV7-2	NA	many
CSAREGAGGPSGEQYF	TGCAGTGCTAGAGAGGGAGCGGGAGGGCCGTCTGGCGAGCAGTACTTC	TRBJ2-7	TRBV20-1	TRBD2	many
CASSYRGRDTSYEQYF	TGTGCCAGCAGTTATCGGGGGAGGGATACCTCCTACGAGCAGTACTTC	TRBJ2-7	TRBV6-2/TRBV6-3	TRBD2	few
CASSESGGPDTQYF	TGTGCCAGCAGTGAATCAGGGGGCCCAGATACGCAGTATTTT	TRBJ2-3	TRBV2	TRBD1	many
CASSFLGGSGNTIYF	TGTGCCAGCAGCTTCCTGGGGGGCTCTGGAAACACCATATATTTT	TRBJ1-3	TRBV7-9	NA	NA
CATSRGPGYYGYTF	TGTGCCACCAGCAGGGGACCAGGGTACTATGGCTACACCTTC	TRBJ1-2	TRBV15	NA	NA